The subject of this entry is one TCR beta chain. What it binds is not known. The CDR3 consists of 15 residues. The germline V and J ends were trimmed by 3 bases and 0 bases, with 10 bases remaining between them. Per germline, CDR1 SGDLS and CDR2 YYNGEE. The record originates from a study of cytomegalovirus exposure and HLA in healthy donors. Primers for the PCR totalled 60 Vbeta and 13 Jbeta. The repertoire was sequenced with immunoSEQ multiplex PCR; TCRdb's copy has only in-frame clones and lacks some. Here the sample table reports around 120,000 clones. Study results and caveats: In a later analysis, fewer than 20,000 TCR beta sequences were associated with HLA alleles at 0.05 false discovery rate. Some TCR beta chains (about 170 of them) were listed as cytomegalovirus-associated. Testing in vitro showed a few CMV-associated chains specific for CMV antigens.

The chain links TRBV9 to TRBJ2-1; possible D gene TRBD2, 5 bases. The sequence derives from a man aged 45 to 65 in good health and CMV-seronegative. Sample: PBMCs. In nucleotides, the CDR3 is TGTGCCAGCAGCGCTTCGAGGGACTCCTACAATGAGCAGTTCTTC. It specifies CASSASRDSYNEQFF.